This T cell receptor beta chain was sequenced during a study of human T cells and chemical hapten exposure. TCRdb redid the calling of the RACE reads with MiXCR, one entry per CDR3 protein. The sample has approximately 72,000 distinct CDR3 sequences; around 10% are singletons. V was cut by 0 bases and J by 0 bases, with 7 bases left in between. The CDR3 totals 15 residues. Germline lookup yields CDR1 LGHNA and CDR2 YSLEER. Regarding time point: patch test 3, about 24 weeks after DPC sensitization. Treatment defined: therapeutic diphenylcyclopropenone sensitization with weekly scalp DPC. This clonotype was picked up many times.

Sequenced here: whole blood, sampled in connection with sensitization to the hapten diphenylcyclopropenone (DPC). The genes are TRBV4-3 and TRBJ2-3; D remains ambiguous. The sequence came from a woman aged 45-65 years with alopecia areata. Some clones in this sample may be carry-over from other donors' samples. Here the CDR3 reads CASSQERISTDTQYF. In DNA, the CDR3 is TGCGCCAGCAGCCAAGAGCGGATTAGCACAGATACGCAGTATTTT.